The present T cell receptor beta chain was sequenced within a study of shared clonotypes between healthy human individuals (dated by TCRdb to the early 2020s). Context from the whole study: Three men and a couple of women, aged 18 to 49 years, made up the cohort. Blood TCR repertoires of about five healthy adults were deeply sequenced to estimate repertoire size and the extent of clonotype sharing between individuals. Between about 0.8 and 9 billion PBMCs per donor were obtained by leukapheresis. Per donor, three plates each were used for CD4 naive and CD4 memory, two for CD8 naive, and one for CD8 memory. Libraries were prepared and TCR repertoires were sequenced by different laboratories using diverse techniques, in order to increase sequencing depth and limit assay-specific biases.

Using the deep immunoSEQ assay, TCR CDR3 regions were amplified from genomic DNA by multiplex PCR. Genomic DNA extracted from each cell subset was distributed evenly over all wells of several immunoSEQ 96-well plates, and each plate served as one replicate. For sorted subsets, roughly 200 ng genomic DNA, equal to about 30,000 T cell genomes, was loaded into each replicate PCR. The purified libraries were quantified using a Qubit 3.0 fluorometer, sized with a Bioanalyzer 2100, and then quantified again using the KAPA Library Quantification kit. Every immunoSEQ 96-well plate was sequenced on a separate single-read 150-cycle Illumina NextSeq 550 flow cell. Concerning the study's data processing: Because only junctional sequences without quality scores were contained in the immunoSEQ output, filtering matching that applied to full-length reads could not be performed. To assign V/J genes and CDR3, sequences were annotated against IMGT germline references using PyIR, a Python wrapper for IgBLAST v1.9. Reads were removed for weak V/J assignments (E-value above 1e-6), missing CDR3, stop codons, out-of-frame junctions, or ambiguous translated residues. V3J clonotypes were defined by identical inferred V gene, J gene, and CDR3 amino acid sequence. Percentage overlap between repertoires was calculated by dividing the number of shared unique clonotypes by the size of the smaller repertoire. Richness of each repertoire was evaluated using RTK rarefaction, the Chao1 estimator, and Recon v2.1 estimates of unobserved clonotypes. Generation probabilities for all TCRbeta clonotypes obtained by the gDNA method from a handful of donors were computed using OLGA. This is the immuneACCESS table as TCRdb keeps it, with only in-frame sequences that have V and J called. A part of the clones is gone; compared with another copy, unresolved V genes explain less than half, and the rest is unexplained. V and J calls and clone size are copied from that table; D and trimming were computed from the DNA. The sample data list approximately 2,200,000 clones, and more than 85% of these were observed just once. The ten largest account for around 1.7% of the sample.

Study-wide conclusions, independent of this receptor: Sampling was restricted to blood, and TCR repertoires in tissue are likely to differ from TCR repertoires in blood. When a handful of donors were compared, the shared fraction of clonotypes was about 5.5% for naive CD4, approximately 3.3% for naive CD8, 2.3% for memory CD4, and roughly 0.43% for memory CD8. Because the study included a small number of donors, the genetic and exposure-history diversity represented was limited. Higher generation probabilities were observed for clonotypes shared by all four sorted-subset donors than for non-shared clonotypes. Incomplete sequencing was indicated by rarefaction of sorted-subset datasets, despite the large sequencing depth. Pairwise subsampling led to the expectation that sequencing depth would affect the degree of clonotype sharing among donors. Naive subsets generally had larger estimated clonotype richness than memory subsets did.

CD8 naive samples were CD45RO-negative cells positively selected for CCR7, giving a CD45RA+CCR7+ population that excluded TemRA cells. The donors were healthy, HIV-negative adults who had no recently reported acute infections or vaccinations. Only Caucasian adults living in Nashville, Tennessee, USA were represented among the donors. Blood was obtained by leukapheresis, after which PBMCs were separated by Ficoll-Histopaque density gradient centrifugation and cryopreserved in liquid nitrogen vapor phase. Analytical flow cytometry was used to check the purity and quantity of each magnetically sorted T cell population. From each sorted fraction, genomic DNA was isolated and quantified by UV absorbance on a Nanodrop 2000c. A note on this clone: What this receptor recognizes is not known. Base qualities are not provided; no much larger clone lies one nucleotide away. Other nucleotide sequences in the sample specify the same CDR3.

Cut back by 0 bases and 0 bases, the V and J ends lie 4 bases apart. From the cysteine up to the phenylalanine, the CDR3 has a length of 13 residues. This entry keeps only the CDR3 DNA: 39 bases, framed from base 1. The germline V gene supplies CDR1 SGHDT and CDR2 YYEEEE. This receptor chain uses TRBV5-6 and TRBJ2-7; the D gene identity is not certain. This TCR came from a man aged 18-30 years in good health. Some clones in this sample may be carry-over from other donors' samples. The sequencing input was naive CD8+ T cells from PBMCs. The cell subset or site label here, explained by the study, means: CD45RA+CCR7+. The DNA sequence is as follows: TGTGCCAGCAGCTTGGCTGCCTCCTACGAGCAGTACTTC. It translates as CASSLAASYEQYF.